These 24 T cell receptor beta chains were sequenced from one sample in a study of blood T cell repertoires in COVID-19. Profiling relied on immunoSEQ multiplex PCR, and the TCRdb table lists in-frame clones only, not all of them. This repertoire shows about 91,000 clones, about 86% found once; its top ten account for 6.5% to 9.5%. The sample taken for sequencing was peripheral blood. These receptors were obtained from an older woman with acute or convalescent COVID-19.

The chain combines TRBV6-5 with TRBJ1-2; tentatively, D is TRBD1 (5 bases). V lost 0 bases to trimming and J lost 4 bases, with 12 bases between them. Germline values: CDR1 MNHEY, CDR2 SVGAGI. There are 15 residues in the CDR3. The CDR3 DNA reads TGTGCCAGCAGTTACTCGATACAGGACCCCTATGGCTACACCTTC. It translates to CASSYSIQDPYGYTF.

The genes are TRBV28 and TRBJ1-2, with 7 bases fitting TRBD1. The CDR3 runs 14 residues. Germline-derived CDR1 and CDR2 are MDHEN and SYDVKM. V lost 6 bases, J lost 5 bases, and 9 bases stayed unmatched. The CDR3 reads CASSPEGARYGYTF. For the CDR3, the DNA is TGTGCCAGCAGCCCCGAGGGGGCTCGGTATGGCTACACCTTC.

In this sample, this clone turned up a few times. This chain uses TRBV29-1 with TRBJ1-2; 8 nucleotides agree with TRBD1. Germline V gives CDR1 SQVTM, CDR2 ANQGSEA. The CDR3 length is 13 residues. The V and J ends lost 7 bases and 4 bases, in that order; junction bases with no gene match: 8. CDR3 coding DNA: TGCAGCGACGGGACAGGCGGCCCCTATGGCTACACCTTC. It specifies CSDGTGGPYGYTF.

J is TRBJ2-3 and V is TRBV27; D is uncertain. Trimming pared 6 bases from V and 4 bases from J, leaving 11 bases between. CDR1 is MNHEY, CDR2 SMNVEV, per germline (reference sequence). The CDR3 is 13 amino acids. The CDR3 reads CASSSITPDTQYF. The CDR3 nucleotides read TGTGCCAGCAGCTCGATCACTCCAGATACGCAGTATTTT.

The chain carries TRBV5-1 and TRBJ1-4, with D possibly being TRBD1 (5 bases). The germline CDR1 and CDR2 sequences are SGHRS and YFSETQ. Trimming shortened V by 4 bases and J by 8 bases, and 12 bases separated the two germline ends. This CDR3 is built from 13 residues. CDR3 nucleotides: TGCGCCAGCAGCGCCCGCGGGACCGAAAAACTGTTTTTT. It translates to CASSARGTEKLFF.

CDR3 protein: CASRQQSSGANVLTF. In nucleotides, the CDR3 is TGCGCCAGCAGACAACAGAGCTCTGGGGCCAACGTCCTGACTTTC. The chain employs TRBV5-1 and TRBJ2-6; D gene ambiguous. Germline V gene lookup returns CDR1 SGHRS and CDR2 YFSETQ. V was pared by 5 bases and J by 0 bases, with 9 bases between. This CDR3 comprises 15 residues.

J is TRBJ1-2 and V is TRBV28; unclear D gene. Trimming removed 2 bases at V and 8 bases at J, with 9 bases between. The CDR3 extends over 12 amino acids. Germline V CDR1 and CDR2: MDHEN, SYDVKM. The DNA for the CDR3 is TGTGCCAGCAGTTTAGACTATGTGGGCTACACCTTC. Amino acids: CASSLDYVGYTF.

CDR3 residues: CATSRDPSGYNEQFF. The CDR3 region has the DNA TGTGCCACCAGCAGAGACCCCTCGGGGTACAATGAGCAGTTCTTC. The J gene is TRBJ2-1, the V gene TRBV15, with a tentative D call TRBD2 (5 bases). CDR1 LNHNV and CDR2 YYDKDF come from the germline V gene (reference sequence). CDR3 length: 15 residues. V lost 0 bases and J 4 bases, leaving 10 bases between the germline ends.

The gene calls are TRBV6-5 and TRBJ2-5, with D tentatively TRBD2 (6 bases). The CDR3 is 15 amino acids. The V gene's germline CDR1 is MNHEY and CDR2 SVGAGI. V was trimmed by 0 bases and J by 3 bases, leaving 11 bases between them. The CDR3 here is CASSYSSGNKETQYF. DNA of the CDR3: TGTGCCAGCAGTTACTCTAGCGGAAACAAAGAGACCCAGTACTTC.

The genes are TRBV19 and TRBJ2-7; D may be TRBD1 (5 bases). Per germline, CDR1 LNHDA and CDR2 SQIVND (reference sequence). V lost 5 bases, J lost 7 bases, and 15 bases lay in between. The CDR3 consists of 13 residues. This chain's CDR3 is CASSSRVPGEQYF. The CDR3 coding sequence is TGTGCCAGTAGTTCACGGGTACCAGGGGAGCAGTACTTC.

J is TRBJ2-7 and V is TRBV5-6, with unresolved D. The V end was cut by 4 bases, the J end by 3 bases, with 20 bases between. The CDR3 is 16 amino acids. The germline V gene has CDR1 SGHDT and CDR2 YYEEEE. The CDR3, as DNA: TGTGCCAGCAGCCAAACTTTAAGGAGCGCCTACTACGAGCAGTACTTC. Its protein product is CASSQTLRSAYYEQYF.

The rearrangement joins TRBV7-8 to TRBJ2-5, with a possible D match to TRBD1 (5 bases). The CDR3 loop spans 14 amino acids. Trimming took 4 bases from V and 4 from J, leaving 13 bases between them. CDR1 and CDR2 from the germline V gene are SGHVS and FQNEAQ. The CDR3 bases are TGTGCCAGCAGCTCAGGGAAATTCGGAGAGACCCAGTACTTC. It codes for CASSSGKFGETQYF. The variable domain in full, completed from reference TRBV7-8 and TRBJ2-5, reads GAGVSQSPRYKVAKRGQDVALRCDPISGHVSLFWYQQALGQGPEFLTYFQNEAQLDKSGLPSDRFFAERPEGSVSTLKIQRTQQEDSAVYLCASSSGKFGETQYFGPGTRLLVL.

The chain carries TRBV21-1 and TRBJ1-6; TRBD1 is the table's D call and was not checked against the DNA. TRBV21-1 is listed as a pseudogene. The CDR3 extends over 15 amino acids. The CDR3 DNA is TGTGCCAGCAGCAAATCGAGGGACAGTTCTTCACCCCTCCACTTT. It specifies CASSKSRDSSSPLHF.

This rearrangement joins TRBV29-1 to TRBJ2-2; 10 bases align to TRBD2. Germline V gene sequence: CDR1 SQVTM, CDR2 ANQGSEA. V shed 7 bases and J 4 bases; nucleotides not matched to a gene: 12. The CDR3 is made up of 16 amino acids. The CDR3 here is CSAINPSGRVTGELFF. The CDR3 nucleotides read TGCAGCGCCATCAACCCCAGCGGGAGGGTCACCGGGGAGCTGTTTTTT.

This sequence joins TRBV19 and TRBJ2-7; 11 positions match TRBD1. CDR3 length: 14 amino acids. CDR1 is LNHDA, CDR2 SQIVND, per germline (reference sequence). Trimming removed 5 bases from V and 6 bases from J; junction bases left unmatched: 6. CDR3 sequence (DNA): TGTGCCAGTAGTCTCGGACAGGGGGCCGGCGAGCAGTACTTC. It translates to CASSLGQGAGEQYF. Full variable domain (missing parts from reference TRBV19 and TRBJ2-7): DGGITQSPKYLFRKEGQNVTLSCEQNLNHDAMYWYRQDPGQGLRLIYYSQIVNDFQKGDIAEGYSVSREKKESFPLTVTSAQKNPTAFYLCASSLGQGAGEQYFGPGTRLTVT.

The genes are TRBV5-1 and TRBJ2-6; D gene unclear. The germline CDR1 and CDR2 sequences are SGHRS and YFSETQ. CDR3 length: 15 residues. The germline V and J ends were trimmed by 0 bases and 0 bases, with 4 bases remaining between them. CDR3 coding DNA: TGCGCCAGCAGCTTGGCCTACTCTGGGGCCAACGTCCTGACTTTC. The encoded protein is CASSLAYSGANVLTF.

V and J are TRBV5-1 and TRBJ2-5; 13 bases map to TRBD2. The CDR3 spans 17 residues. The V segment lost 4 bases and the J segment 5 bases; nucleotides outside the gene matches: 11. Germline-derived CDR1 and CDR2 are SGHRS and YFSETQ. This CDR3 is CASSIGLAGVLVETQYF. In DNA, the CDR3 is TGCGCCAGCAGCATCGGACTAGCGGGAGTCCTGGTGGAGACCCAGTACTTC. Drawing the rest from reference TRBV5-1 and TRBJ2-5, the complete variable domain is KAGVTQTPRYLIKTRGQQVTLSCSPISGHRSVSWYQQTPGQGLQFLFEYFSETQRNKGNFPGRFSGRQFSNSRSEMNVSTLELGDSALYLCASSIGLAGVLVETQYFGPGTRLLVL.

This clone was detected once. This CDR3 reads CASSSIGPAGGYTF. In DNA form, the CDR3 reads TGTGCCAGCAGCTCCATTGGCCCGGCGGGTGGCTACACCTTC. The chain is built from TRBV11-2 and TRBJ1-2; D remains ambiguous. The germline V gene encodes CDR1 SGHAT and CDR2 FQNNGV. V was clipped by 4 bases and J by 7 bases, with 16 bases between them. The CDR3 consists of 14 residues.

The J gene is TRBJ2-3, the V gene TRBV11-3; D is unresolved. The CDR3 totals 14 residues. Germline V lookup: CDR1 SGHNT, CDR2 YENEEA. Trimming took off 2 bases at V and 1 base at J, with 7 bases between the two ends. The CDR3 sequence is CASSLSAGTDTQYF. The CDR3 DNA reads TGTGCCAGCAGCTTATCGGCGGGCACAGATACGCAGTATTTT.

The genes are TRBV4-1 and TRBJ2-1; TRBD2 might be the D (6 bases). V was shortened by 7 bases and J by 10 bases, with 17 bases between the two germline ends. The CDR3 is 13 residues long. Germline lookup yields CDR1 MGHRA and CDR2 YSYEKL. The CDR3 DNA reads as TGCGCCAGCAAGTCAAGGGCGGGGTACGAGCAGTTCTTC. Amino acids: CASKSRAGYEQFF.

This chain joins TRBV9 and TRBJ1-2; TRBD1 might be the D (5 bases). The CDR3 length is 14 residues. V lost 2 bases and J lost 10, with 18 bases in between. Germline V gene sequence: CDR1 SGDLS, CDR2 YYNGEE. CDR3 DNA: TGTGCCAGCAGCGTCGATAGGGACTTAGCCTCCTACACCTTC. Translating gives CASSVDRDLASYTF.

V gene TRBV27 combines with J gene TRBJ2-1; TRBD2 matches 11 bases. From germline, CDR1 is MNHEY and CDR2 SMNVEV (reference sequence). After removal of 1 base from V and 10 bases from J, the junction contained 6 bases not matched to a gene. CDR3 size: 15 residues. CDR3 region: CASSLFPSGGYEQFF. In nucleotides, the CDR3 is TGTGCCAGCAGTTTATTCCCTAGCGGGGGGTACGAGCAGTTCTTC.

The chain uses TRBV2 and TRBJ1-1, with unresolved D. The CDR3 spans 14 residues. V dropped 6 bases and J dropped 3 bases, with 14 bases sitting between them. Looked up from germline, CDR1 is SNHLY and CDR2 is FYNNEI. The CDR3 sequence: CASRKRVLYTEAFF. The CDR3 bases are TGTGCCAGCAGAAAACGGGTTTTATACACTGAAGCTTTCTTT.

The chain combines TRBV7-8 with TRBJ2-1; TRBD1 aligns across 8 bases. This CDR3 is 16 amino acids long. With 3 bases clipped from V and 3 bases from J, the junction kept 7 bases outside the gene matches. Germline CDR1 and CDR2: SGHVS and FQNEAQ. CDR3 nucleotide sequence: TGTGCCAGCAGCTTTTTGCCAGGGGGCGGCTACAATGAGCAGTTCTTC. This sequence encodes CASSFLPGGGYNEQFF.